The 8 T cell receptor beta chains presented below share a single source sample, sequenced in a study of shared clonotypes between healthy human individuals. Clones were sequenced by immunoSEQ multiplex PCR, and TCRdb holds only the in-frame ones, with some missing. Here the sample spans 730,000 or so clones, around 72% being singletons. The specimen was memory CD4+ T cells sorted from blood. Stated subset: CD45RA-negative fraction. The origin of the receptors is a woman in her thirties in good health.

With respect to this clone: The sample carries other DNA sequences with the same CDR3. This chain joins TRBV28 and TRBJ1-5; the D is unclear. The CDR3 runs to 11 residues. Germline CDR1 reads MDHEN; CDR2 reads SYDVKM. Trimming pared 4 bases from V and 9 bases from J, leaving 7 bases between. Here the CDR3 DNA reads TGTGCCAGCAGTTCCCTCGGGCCCCAGCATTTT. Amino acids: CASSSLGPQHF.

The V gene is TRBV28, the J gene TRBJ1-2; D is uncertain. The germline V gene has CDR1 MDHEN and CDR2 SYDVKM. V was trimmed by 9 bases and J by 8 bases, leaving 16 bases between them. The CDR3 sequence is 12 residues long. For the CDR3, the DNA is TGTGCCAGTACCGGGGTCAATTGGGGCTACACCTTC. It is translated as CASTGVNWGYTF.

The chain uses TRBV19 and TRBJ2-7; either TRBD1 or TRBD2 may supply D (5 bases each). CDR1 is LNHDA and CDR2 is SQIVND in the germline V gene (reference sequence). The ends were cut back, 2 bases at V and 0 bases at J, with 8 bases in the middle. CDR3 length: 14 residues. The CDR3, as DNA: TGTGCCAGTAGTATAAACGGGGCCTCCTACGAGCAGTACTTC. It yields the protein CASSINGASYEQYF.

This clone turned up a few times. This sample also contains other DNA sequences that code for the same CDR3. This CDR3 reads CASSLGRDQPQHF. CDR3 coding DNA: TGTGCCAGCAGCTTAGGAAGAGACCAGCCCCAGCATTTT. This chain links TRBV7-9 with TRBJ1-5; D uncertain. The germline CDR1 and CDR2 sequences are SEHNR and FQNEAQ (reference sequence). The CDR3 totals 13 residues. The V end was cut by 1 base, the J end by 7 bases, with 8 bases between.

V and J are TRBV7-9 and TRBJ1-4; D not resolved. CDR3 length equals 14 residues. The germline V gene encodes CDR1 SEHNR and CDR2 FQNEAQ (reference sequence). V lost 3 bases, J lost 4 bases, and 9 bases lay in between. The CDR3 protein is CASSFGRNNEKLFF. The CDR3 DNA follows: TGTGCCAGCAGCTTCGGACGGAATAATGAAAAACTGTTTTTT.

The rearrangement joins TRBV19 to TRBJ2-2; TRBD1 aligns across 8 bases. CDR3 length: 14 residues. The J segment lost 4 bases and the V segment lost 9 bases, leaving 7 bases of the junction unmatched. The germline V gene encodes CDR1 LNHDA and CDR2 SQIVND (reference sequence). The CDR3 coding sequence is TGTGCCAGCCAAGGACAGGGCGCCACCGGGGAGCTGTTTTTT. This sequence encodes CASQGQGATGELFF.

The rearrangement links TRBV5-1 to TRBJ2-1; 9 positions agree with TRBD2. CDR3 size: 19 residues. The V gene's germline CDR1 is SGHRS and CDR2 YFSETQ. V trimming: 2 bases; J trimming: 0 bases; junction bases outside the gene matches: 12. For the CDR3, the DNA is TGCGCCAGCAGCTTACCTCCTCCCGGGACTAGCAACTCCTACAATGAGCAGTTCTTC. Protein product: CASSLPPPGTSNSYNEQFF.

V is TRBV2 and J is TRBJ2-7, with TRBD1 identical over 8 bases. Per germline, CDR1 SNHLY and CDR2 FYNNEI. V lost 0 bases, J lost 6 bases, and 10 bases stayed unmatched. CDR3 length: 16 residues. The CDR3 region has the DNA TGTGCCAGCAGTGAAGCCTCAGGACAGGGACCTGGCGAGCAGTACTTC. Its protein is CASSEASGQGPGEQYF.